The clone carrying this TCR beta chain came up a few times. Its antigen is not identified. The assay was run at survey level. Up to 500,000 reads were sequenced per sample. Profiled with immunoSEQ multiplex PCR; TCRdb holds only in-frame clones, not every one. The repertoire holds tens of thousands of clones, about 69% seen once, with 7.8% in the top ten. Trimming at V came to 0 bases and at J to 10 bases, leaving 8 bases not matched to a gene. The germline V gene encodes CDR1 SGHRS and CDR2 YFSETQ. The CDR3 is 15 residues long. The entry originates in a study of pediatric ulcerative colitis. During colonoscopy, one to two rectal pinch biopsies were collected. Study results and caveats: In rectum, acute severe colitis had expanded clones and less diversity. No controls had the two rectal clonotypes shared by ulcerative colitis patients.

The V call is TRBV5-1, the J call TRBJ2-1, with 9 bases lining up with TRBD2. Input material: gut tissue. This clonotype was obtained from a boy aged 5 to 17 with severe ulcerative colitis. The CDR3 protein is CASSLVGTSSREQFF. DNA for the CDR3: TGCGCCAGCAGCTTGGTGGGGACTAGCTCCAGAGAGCAGTTCTTC.